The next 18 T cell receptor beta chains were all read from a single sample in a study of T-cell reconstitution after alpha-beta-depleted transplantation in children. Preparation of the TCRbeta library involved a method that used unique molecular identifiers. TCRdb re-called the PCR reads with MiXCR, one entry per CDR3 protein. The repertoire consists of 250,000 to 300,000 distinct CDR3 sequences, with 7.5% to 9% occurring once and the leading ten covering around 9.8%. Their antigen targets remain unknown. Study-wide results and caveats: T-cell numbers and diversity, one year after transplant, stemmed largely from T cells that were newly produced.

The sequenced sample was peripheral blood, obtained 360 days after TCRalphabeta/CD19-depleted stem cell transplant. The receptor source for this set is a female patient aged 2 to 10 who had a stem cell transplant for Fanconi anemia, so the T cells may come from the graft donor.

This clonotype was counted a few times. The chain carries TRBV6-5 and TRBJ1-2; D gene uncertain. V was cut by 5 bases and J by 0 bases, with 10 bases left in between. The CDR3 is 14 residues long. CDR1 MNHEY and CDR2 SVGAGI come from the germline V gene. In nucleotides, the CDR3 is TGTGCCAGCAGTCCACGCCGAACTAACTATGGCTACACCTTC. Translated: CASSPRRTNYGYTF.

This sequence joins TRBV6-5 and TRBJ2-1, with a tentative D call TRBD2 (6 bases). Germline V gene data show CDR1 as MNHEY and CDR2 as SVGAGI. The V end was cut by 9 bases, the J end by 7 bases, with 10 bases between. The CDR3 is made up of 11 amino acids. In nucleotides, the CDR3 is TGTGCCAGTCTACGGGGGAATGAGCAGTTCTTC. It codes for CASLRGNEQFF.

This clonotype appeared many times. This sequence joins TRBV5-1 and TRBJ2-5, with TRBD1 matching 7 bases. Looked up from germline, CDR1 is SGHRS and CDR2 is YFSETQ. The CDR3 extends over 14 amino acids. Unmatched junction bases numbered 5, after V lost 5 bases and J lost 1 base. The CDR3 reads CASSGGQVQETQYF. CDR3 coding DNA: TGCGCCAGCAGTGGAGGACAGGTCCAAGAGACCCAGTACTTC.

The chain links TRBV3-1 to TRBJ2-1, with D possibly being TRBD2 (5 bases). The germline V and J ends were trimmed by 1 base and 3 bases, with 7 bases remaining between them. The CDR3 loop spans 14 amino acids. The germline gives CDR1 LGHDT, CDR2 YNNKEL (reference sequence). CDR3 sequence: CASSQGAGYNEQFF. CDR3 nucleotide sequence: TGTGCCAGCAGCCAAGGTGCGGGCTACAATGAGCAGTTCTTC.

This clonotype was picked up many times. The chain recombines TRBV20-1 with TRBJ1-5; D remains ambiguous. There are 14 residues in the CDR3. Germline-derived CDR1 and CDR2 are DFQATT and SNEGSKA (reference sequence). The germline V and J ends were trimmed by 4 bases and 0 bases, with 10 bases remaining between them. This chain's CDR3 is CSAMDWDSNQPQHF. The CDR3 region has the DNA TGCAGTGCTATGGACTGGGATAGCAATCAGCCCCAGCATTTT.

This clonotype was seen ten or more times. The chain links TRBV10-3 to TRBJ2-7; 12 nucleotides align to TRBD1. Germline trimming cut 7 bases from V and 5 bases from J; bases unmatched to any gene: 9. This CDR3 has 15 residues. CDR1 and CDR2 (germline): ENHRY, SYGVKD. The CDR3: CAIKAGTGGIDEQYF. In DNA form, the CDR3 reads TGTGCCATCAAAGCCGGGACAGGGGGCATCGACGAGCAGTACTTC.

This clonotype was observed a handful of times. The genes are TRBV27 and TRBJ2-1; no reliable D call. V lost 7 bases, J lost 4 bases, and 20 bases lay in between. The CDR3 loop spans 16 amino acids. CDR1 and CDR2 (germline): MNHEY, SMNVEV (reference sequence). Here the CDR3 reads CASTYVRPMGYNEQFF. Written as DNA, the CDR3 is TGTGCCAGCACCTACGTTCGCCCCATGGGGTACAATGAGCAGTTCTTC.

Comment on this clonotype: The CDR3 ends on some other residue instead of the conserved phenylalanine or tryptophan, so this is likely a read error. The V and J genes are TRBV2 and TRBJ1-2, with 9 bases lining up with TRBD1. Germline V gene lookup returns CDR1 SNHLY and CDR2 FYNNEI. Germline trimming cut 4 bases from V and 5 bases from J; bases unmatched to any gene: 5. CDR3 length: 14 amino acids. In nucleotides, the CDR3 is TGTGCCAGCAGTGCCGGGACAGGGTCTTATGGCTACACCATC. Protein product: CASSAGTGSYGYTI.

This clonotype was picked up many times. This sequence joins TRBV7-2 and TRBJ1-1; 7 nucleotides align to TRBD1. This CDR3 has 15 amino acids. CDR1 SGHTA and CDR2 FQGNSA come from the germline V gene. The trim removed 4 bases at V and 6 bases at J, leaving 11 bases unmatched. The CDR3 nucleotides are TGTGCCAGCAGCTCTCCCCGGACAGGTTTCGCTGAAGCTTTCTTT. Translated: CASSSPRTGFAEAFF.

The chain's CDR3 is CASSPGLHRGGELFF. The CDR3 DNA reads TGTGCCAGCAGCCCGGGACTACATAGAGGCGGGGAGCTGTTTTTT. V usage is TRBV7-3 and J usage is TRBJ2-2; 7 bases agree with TRBD2. CDR1 SGHTA and CDR2 FQGTGA come from the germline V gene. Germline trimming cut 5 bases from V and 7 bases from J; bases unmatched to any gene: 10. This CDR3 comprises 15 residues.

The CDR3 sequence is CASSRGVRYNEQFF. As DNA, the CDR3 is TGCGCCAGCAGCCGGGGGGTTCGTTACAATGAGCAGTTCTTC. This chain uses TRBV4-3 with TRBJ2-1, with D possibly TRBD2 on 6 matching bases. This CDR3 region has 14 residues. The V gene's germline CDR1 is LGHNA and CDR2 YSLEER. V gave up 4 bases and J gave up 4 bases, with 11 bases separating them.

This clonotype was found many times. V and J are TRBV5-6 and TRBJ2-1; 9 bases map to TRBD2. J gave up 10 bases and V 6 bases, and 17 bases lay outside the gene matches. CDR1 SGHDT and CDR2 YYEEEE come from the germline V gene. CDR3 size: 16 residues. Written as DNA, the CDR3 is TGTGCCAGCACCTCGCAGCCTAGCGGGGTATTACGCGAGCAGTTCTTC. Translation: CASTSQPSGVLREQFF. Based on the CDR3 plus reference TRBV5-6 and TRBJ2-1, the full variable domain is DAGVTQSPTHLIKTRGQQVTLRCSPKSGHDTVSWYQQALGQGPQFIFQYYEEEERQRGNFPDRFSGHQFPNYSSELNVNALLLGDSALYLCASTSQPSGVLREQFFGPGTRLTVL.

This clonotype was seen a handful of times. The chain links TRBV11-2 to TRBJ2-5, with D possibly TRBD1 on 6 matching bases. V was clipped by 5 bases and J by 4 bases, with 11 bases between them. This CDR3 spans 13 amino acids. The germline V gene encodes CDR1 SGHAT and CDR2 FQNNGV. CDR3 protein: CASSLGQLETQYF. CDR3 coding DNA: TGTGCCAGCAGCCTTGGACAGCTAGAGACCCAGTACTTC.

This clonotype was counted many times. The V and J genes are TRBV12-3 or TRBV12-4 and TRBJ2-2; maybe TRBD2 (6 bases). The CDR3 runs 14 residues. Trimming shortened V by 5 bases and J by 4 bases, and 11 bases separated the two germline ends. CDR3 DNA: TGTGCCAGCAGTGAGAGGCGGGGCACCGGGGAGCTGTTTTTT. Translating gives CASSERRGTGELFF.

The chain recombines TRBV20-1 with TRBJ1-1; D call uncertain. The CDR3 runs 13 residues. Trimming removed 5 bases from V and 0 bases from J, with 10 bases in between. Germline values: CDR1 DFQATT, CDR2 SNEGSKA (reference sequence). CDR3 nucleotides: TGCAGTGCTCAAAGCTCGTTGAACACTGAAGCTTTCTTT. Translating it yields CSAQSSLNTEAFF.

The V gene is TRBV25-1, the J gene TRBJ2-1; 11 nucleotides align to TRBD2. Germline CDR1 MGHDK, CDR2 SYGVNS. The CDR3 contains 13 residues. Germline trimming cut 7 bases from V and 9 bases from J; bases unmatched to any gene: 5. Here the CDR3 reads CASTTSGKGEQFF. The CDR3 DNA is TGTGCCAGCACGACTAGCGGGAAAGGTGAGCAGTTCTTC.

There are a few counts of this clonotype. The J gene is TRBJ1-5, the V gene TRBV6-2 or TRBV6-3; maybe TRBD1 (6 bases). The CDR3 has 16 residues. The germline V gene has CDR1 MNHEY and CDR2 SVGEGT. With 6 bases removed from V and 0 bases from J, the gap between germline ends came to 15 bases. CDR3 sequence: CASSSDSAYSNQPQHF. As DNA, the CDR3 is TGTGCCAGCAGCTCGGACAGCGCCTATAGCAATCAGCCCCAGCATTTT.

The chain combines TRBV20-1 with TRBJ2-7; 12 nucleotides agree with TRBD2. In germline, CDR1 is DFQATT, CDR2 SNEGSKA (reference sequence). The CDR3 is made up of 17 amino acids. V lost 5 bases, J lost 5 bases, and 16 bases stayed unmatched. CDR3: CSAPSDKTSGSVDEQYF. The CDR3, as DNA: TGCAGTGCTCCTTCCGACAAGACTAGCGGGAGTGTCGACGAGCAGTACTTC.